This note documents a single T cell receptor beta chain sequence. The data were obtained in a study of control samples from healthy donors and cancer patients. Germline V lookup: CDR1 LNHNV, CDR2 YYDKDF (reference sequence). The germline V and J ends were trimmed by 0 bases and 3 bases, with 11 bases remaining between them. The CDR3 sequence is 15 residues long. The repertoire was sequenced with immunoSEQ multiplex PCR; TCRdb's copy has only in-frame clones and lacks some. The sample lists about 65,000 clones, 90% occurring once. The TCR comes from a woman in her 50s with colorectal cancer. Sequencing used PBMCs. The V gene is TRBV15, the J gene TRBJ1-2, with D possibly being TRBD1 (6 bases). Here the CDR3 reads CATSRDGGGYYGYTF. CDR3 bases: TGTGCCACCAGCAGAGATGGCGGGGGCTACTATGGCTACACCTTC.